The T cell receptor (beta chain) under discussion was sequenced for a study of shared clonotypes between healthy human individuals. Worth noting for this clone: Antigen unknown.

Profiling relied on immunoSEQ multiplex PCR, and the TCRdb table lists in-frame clones only, not all of them. The top ten hold roughly 0.13% of the sample, which has some 2,400,000 clones, under 97% seen once. Every contributor of samples was a Caucasian grown-up residing in Nashville, Tennessee. V gave up 0 bases and J gave up 5 bases, with 19 bases separating them. Germline values: CDR1 SGHNT, CDR2 YENEEA. CDR3 length: 18 amino acids. Study observations and caveats: Sampling covered nothing but blood. Tissue TCR repertoires likely differ from those found in blood.

V gene TRBV11-3 combines with J gene TRBJ2-2; TRBD1 might be the D (6 bases). The sequenced sample was naive CD4+ T cells sorted from blood. Subset in this sample: CD45RA+ positively selected. This receptor was obtained from a man younger than 35 in good health. CDR3 protein: CASSLELLGTRNTGELFF. The CDR3 nucleotides read TGTGCCAGCAGCTTAGAATTGTTAGGGACAAGAAATACCGGGGAGCTGTTTTTT. Full variable domain (missing parts from reference TRBV11-3 and TRBJ2-2): EAGVVQSPRYKIIEKKQPVAFWCNPISGHNTLYWYLQNLGQGPELLIRYENEEAVDDSQLPKDRFSAERLKGVDSTLKIQPAELGDSAVYLCASSLELLGTRNTGELFFGEGSRLTVL.